This passage covers 30 T cell receptor beta chains from one sample sequenced in a study of blood T cell repertoires in COVID-19. Generated by immunoSEQ multiplex PCR, the TCRdb table keeps only in-frame clones and is missing some. The repertoire holds 130,000 to 150,000 clones, around 90% seen once, with around 1.5% in the top ten. Sequenced input: peripheral blood. The receptors were gathered from a human donor in a cohort sampled during active COVID-19.

The chain links TRBV12-3 or TRBV12-4 to TRBJ2-1, with 7 bases that match TRBD2. This CDR3 region has 12 residues. V trimming: 6 bases; J trimming: 12 bases; junction bases outside the gene matches: 8. The CDR3 sequence: CASSHSGETQFF. In DNA, the CDR3 is TGTGCCAGCAGCCACAGCGGGGAAACGCAGTTCTTC.

This chain joins TRBV27 and TRBJ2-5; D not certain. Germline CDR1 reads MNHEY; CDR2 reads SMNVEV (reference sequence). CDR3 length: 13 residues. V was trimmed by 5 bases and J by 1 base, leaving 8 bases between them. In DNA form, the CDR3 reads TGTGCCAGCAGTCGCCGGGTCCAAGAGACCCAGTACTTC. This sequence encodes CASSRRVQETQYF.

The rearrangement joins TRBV4-1 to TRBJ1-1; perhaps TRBD1 as D (5 bases). From germline, CDR1 is MGHRA and CDR2 YSYEKL. The CDR3 is 17 residues long. Trimming stripped 1 base from V and 2 bases from J, with 17 bases between. CDR3 nucleotides: TGCGCCAGCAGCCAAGGCCGCAGCTCAGACAGAAACACTGAAGCTTTCTTT. It encodes CASSQGRSSDRNTEAFF.

The chain uses TRBV4-2 and TRBJ1-1; TRBD1 matches 8 bases. From germline, CDR1 is LGHNA and CDR2 YNFKEQ. The J segment lost 0 bases and the V segment lost 6 bases, leaving 9 bases of the junction unmatched. The CDR3 has 16 residues. The CDR3 DNA follows: TGTGCCAGCAGAGAACAGCCAGGGGGCATGAACACTGAAGCTTTCTTT. Its translation: CASREQPGGMNTEAFF.

This sequence joins TRBV4-3 and TRBJ2-3, with D possibly being TRBD1 (5 bases). Trimming pared 0 bases from V and 2 bases from J, leaving 15 bases between. The CDR3 spans 17 residues. Germline loops: CDR1 LGHNA, CDR2 YSLEER. CDR3 nucleotide sequence: TGCGCCAGCAGCCAAGATCTCCGACAGACTTTCACAGATACGCAGTATTTT. This translates into CASSQDLRQTFTDTQYF.

This clone was found a few times. The chain links TRBV5-4 to TRBJ1-6; 8 positions agree with TRBD1. Germline loops: CDR1 SGHNT, CDR2 YYREEE (reference sequence). Germline trimming cut 2 bases from V and 8 bases from J; bases unmatched to any gene: 6. The CDR3 loop spans 15 amino acids. The CDR3 loop reads CASSFQDRDDSPLHF. Written as DNA, the CDR3 is TGTGCCAGCAGCTTCCAGGACAGGGATGATTCACCCCTCCACTTT.

The chain links TRBV6-5 to TRBJ2-7; 8 bases agree with TRBD1. V trimming: 4 bases; J trimming: 4 bases; junction bases outside the gene matches: 3. The CDR3 has 13 amino acids. The germline V gene encodes CDR1 MNHEY and CDR2 SVGAGI. In nucleotides, the CDR3 is TGTGCCAGCAGTTGGGACAGGACTTACGAGCAGTACTTC. It is translated as CASSWDRTYEQYF.

The rearrangement links TRBV19 to TRBJ2-1, with 10 bases matching TRBD1. The germline V gene encodes CDR1 LNHDA and CDR2 SQIVND (reference sequence). The J segment lost 7 bases and the V segment lost 7 bases, leaving 7 bases of the junction unmatched. There are 14 residues in the CDR3. In nucleotides, the CDR3 is TGTGCCAGTATAAGACAGGGGGCGAGGAATGAGCAGTTCTTC. Translating it yields CASIRQGARNEQFF.

This clone was counted only a few times. This rearrangement joins TRBV12-3 or TRBV12-4 to TRBJ1-2, with 7 bases lining up with TRBD1. J was trimmed by 4 bases and V by 5 bases; bases with no gene match: 4. The CDR3 covers 13 residues. The CDR3 here is CASSTGVGYGYTF. DNA of the CDR3: TGTGCCAGCAGTACAGGGGTGGGCTATGGCTACACCTTC.

CDR3: CASSPPGNEQFF. For the CDR3, the DNA is TGTGCCAGCTCACCACCCGGGAATGAGCAGTTCTTC. J is TRBJ2-1 and V is TRBV18; D unresolved. From germline, CDR1 is KGHSH and CDR2 LQKENI. There are 12 residues in the CDR3. V lost 0 bases and J lost 7, with 4 bases in between.

The chain recombines TRBV10-3 with TRBJ1-1; possible D gene TRBD1, 6 bases. Trimming removed 4 bases from V and 3 bases from J, with 12 bases in between. Germline V gene data show CDR1 as ENHRY and CDR2 as SYGVKD. There are 14 residues in the CDR3. The CDR3 sequence is CAISVQGGDTEAFF. The DNA for the CDR3 is TGTGCCATCAGTGTACAGGGTGGGGACACTGAAGCTTTCTTT.

The V call is TRBV3-1 (or the pseudogene TRBV3-2), the J call TRBJ1-4, with D unresolved. The germline gives CDR1 LGHDT, CDR2 YNNKEL (reference sequence). Trimming shortened V by 1 base and J by 0 bases, and 9 bases separated the two germline ends. This CDR3 is built from 16 residues. This chain's CDR3 is CASSQVPTATNEKLFF. The CDR3 bases are TGTGCCAGCAGCCAAGTTCCCACAGCAACTAATGAAAAACTGTTTTTT.

The chain is built from TRBV7-3 and TRBJ2-7, with D perhaps matching TRBD2 (6 bases). The germline CDR1 and CDR2 sequences are SGHTA and FQGTGA. V was clipped by 8 bases and J by 0 bases, with 17 bases between them. This CDR3 spans 15 amino acids. The CDR3 DNA follows: TGTGCCAGCGCCCTGGCGGGGTTGGGCTCCTACGAGCAGTACTTC. Protein sequence: CASALAGLGSYEQYF.

The CDR3 here is CASSLAEDTDTQYF. The CDR3 bases are TGCGCCAGCAGCTTGGCGGAGGACACAGATACGCAGTATTTT. The chain recombines TRBV5-1 with TRBJ2-3, with D possibly matching TRBD2 (5 bases). The CDR3 runs to 14 residues. The V and J ends lost 0 bases and 2 bases respectively, with 7 bases between them. Germline values: CDR1 SGHRS, CDR2 YFSETQ.

The chain recombines TRBV4-3 with TRBJ1-1, with a tentative D call TRBD1 (6 bases). V lost 0 bases and J 3 bases, leaving 11 bases between the germline ends. This CDR3 contains 15 residues. Germline V gene lookup returns CDR1 LGHNA and CDR2 YSLEER. The CDR3 is CASSQDGQGYTEAFF. The CDR3 DNA reads as TGCGCCAGCAGCCAAGATGGCCAGGGGTACACTGAAGCTTTCTTT.

This rearrangement joins TRBV30 to TRBJ1-4, with 8 bases matching TRBD1. The CDR3 loop spans 13 amino acids. J lost 7 bases, V lost 2 bases, and 3 bases had no gene match. Germline lookup yields CDR1 GTSNPN and CDR2 SVGIG (reference sequence). The CDR3 protein is CAWSTDRGEKLFF. CDR3 nucleotides: TGTGCCTGGAGTACCGACAGGGGTGAAAAACTGTTTTTT.

On this clone: Its ends do not fully match the called genes, so a read error is possible. Here the CDR3 reads CASSIGTGSAEAFF. The CDR3 bases are TGTGCCAGCAGCATAGGGACAGGGAGCGCTGAAGCTTTCTTT. V gene TRBV13 combines with J gene TRBJ1-1; 9 bases are shared with TRBD1. Germline lookup yields CDR1 PRHDT and CDR2 FYEKMQ (reference sequence). The CDR3 totals 14 residues.

The genes are TRBV5-4 and TRBJ1-2; 8 bases fit TRBD1. The CDR3 is made up of 14 amino acids. Germline CDR1 and CDR2: SGHNT and YYREEE (reference sequence). The J segment lost 8 bases and the V segment lost 3 bases, leaving 9 bases of the junction unmatched. CDR3 protein: CASSSSGRGLGYTF. DNA for the CDR3: TGTGCCAGCAGCTCCTCGGGCAGGGGGCTCGGCTACACCTTC. The whole variable domain, remainder taken from reference TRBV5-4 and TRBJ1-2, is ETGVTQSPTHLIKTRGQQVTLRCSSQSGHNTVSWYQQALGQGPQFIFQYYREEENGRGNFPPRFSGLQFPNYSSELNVNALELDDSALYLCASSSSGRGLGYTFGSGTRLTVV.

The chain uses TRBV28 and TRBJ2-7, with D unresolved. The CDR3 runs 12 residues. V dropped 5 bases and J dropped 3 bases, with 8 bases sitting between them. From germline, CDR1 is MDHEN and CDR2 SYDVKM. In DNA form, the CDR3 reads TGTGCCAGCAGTCCCGGGTTCTACGAGCAGTACTTC. This encodes CASSPGFYEQYF.

The chain couples TRBV15 to TRBJ1-2; TRBD1 is a possible D gene (6 bases). Deletions cut 0 bases from V and 8 bases from J, with 13 bases between. The germline gives CDR1 LNHNV, CDR2 YYDKDF (reference sequence). CDR3 length: 14 amino acids. The CDR3 reads CATSRETGSLGYTF. CDR3 nucleotide sequence: TGTGCCACCAGCAGAGAAACAGGGTCTCTAGGCTACACCTTC.

The V and J genes are TRBV29-1 and TRBJ1-1; D may be TRBD1 (5 bases). Deletions cut 7 bases from V and 6 bases from J, with 15 bases between. Germline V CDR1 and CDR2: SQVTM, ANQGSEA. This CDR3 comprises 12 residues. The CDR3 DNA is TGCAGCGCTGGGGCCAGGTTCTCTGAAGCTTTCTTT. Protein product: CSAGARFSEAFF. The complete variable domain, with remaining parts taken from reference TRBV29-1 and TRBJ1-1, reads SAVISQKPSRDICQRGTSLTIQCQVDSQVTMMFWYRQQPGQSLTLIATANQGSEATYESGFVIDKFPISRPNLTFSTLTVSNMSPEDSSIYLCSAGARFSEAFFGQGTRLTVV.

V is TRBV6-2 or TRBV6-3 and J is TRBJ2-2; TRBD2 matches 13 bases. The CDR3 is made up of 18 amino acids. Germline lookup yields CDR1 MNHEY and CDR2 SVGEGT. V lost 2 bases to trimming and J lost 1 base; unmatched junction nucleotides: 4. CDR3 DNA: TGTGCCAGCAGTTACCTCACTAGCGGGGGGGTGAACACCGGGGAGCTGTTTTTT. Its translation is CASSYLTSGGVNTGELFF.

This clone was counted between two and nine times. This chain connects TRBV5-6 to TRBJ1-4, with 7 positions matching TRBD1. J lost 6 bases, V lost 0 bases, and 2 bases had no gene match. The CDR3 extends over 14 amino acids. From germline, CDR1 is SGHDT and CDR2 YYEEEE. The CDR3: CASSLAGGHEKLFF. CDR3 coding DNA: TGTGCCAGCAGCTTGGCAGGGGGGCATGAAAAACTGTTTTTT. The entire variable domain, with the rest obtained from reference TRBV5-6 and TRBJ1-4, is as follows: DAGVTQSPTHLIKTRGQQVTLRCSPKSGHDTVSWYQQALGQGPQFIFQYYEEEERQRGNFPDRFSGHQFPNYSSELNVNALLLGDSALYLCASSLAGGHEKLFFGSGTQLSVL.

CDR3 DNA sequence: TGTGCCAGCAGCTTAGCTGGGACAGGGGGATTGAACACTGAAGCTTTCTTT. Translation: CASSLAGTGGLNTEAFF. The chain couples TRBV13 to TRBJ1-1; 11 nucleotides line up with TRBD1. Trimming cost V 1 base and J 0 bases; bases outside gene matches: 4. There are 17 residues in the CDR3. CDR1 is PRHDT and CDR2 is FYEKMQ in the germline V gene (reference sequence).

The chain links TRBV20-1 to TRBJ2-1, with D perhaps TRBD2 (6 bases). The CDR3 loop spans 12 amino acids. V was shortened by 3 bases and J by 8 bases, with 11 bases between the two germline ends. Germline CDR1 is DFQATT and CDR2 is SNEGSKA (reference sequence). CDR3 residues: CSASSGWYEQFF. In DNA form, the CDR3 reads TGCAGTGCTAGTAGCGGCTGGTATGAGCAGTTCTTC.

In DNA form, the CDR3 reads TGCGCCAGCAGCTTGATGTCACAGCAAGAGACCCAGTACTTC. It codes for CASSLMSQQETQYF. V is TRBV5-1 and J is TRBJ2-5; no firm D call. CDR1 is SGHRS and CDR2 is YFSETQ in the germline V gene. Deletions cut 1 base from V and 2 bases from J, with 9 bases between. The CDR3 is 14 amino acids.

V usage is TRBV29-1 and J usage is TRBJ2-7, with TRBD2 matching 8 bases. The V gene end was trimmed by 6 bases and the J gene end by 0 bases; junction bases not matched to a gene: 4. The germline gives CDR1 SQVTM, CDR2 ANQGSEA. The CDR3 is 13 amino acids. The chain's CDR3 is CSVSTSVSYEQYF. CDR3 in DNA: TGCAGCGTCTCGACTAGCGTCTCCTACGAGCAGTACTTC.

In regard to this clone: This same CDR3 is encoded by further DNA sequences in the sample. The rearrangement links TRBV5-1 to TRBJ2-5, with 13 bases matching TRBD2. The CDR3 consists of 16 residues. The germline gives CDR1 SGHRS, CDR2 YFSETQ. The trim removed 0 bases at V and 2 bases at J, leaving 1 base unmatched. CDR3 sequence reads: CASSLGLAGGQETQYF. In DNA, the CDR3 is TGCGCCAGCAGCTTGGGACTAGCGGGGGGTCAAGAGACCCAGTACTTC.

This chain connects TRBV4-1 to TRBJ1-6; a possible D gene is TRBD1 (5 bases). This CDR3 has 16 amino acids. Germline CDR1 MGHRA, CDR2 YSYEKL. The V end was cut by 1 base, the J end by 5 bases, with 12 bases between. The CDR3 spells CASSQGRGRDNSPLHF. The CDR3 coding sequence is TGCGCCAGCAGCCAAGGGCGGGGCAGGGATAATTCACCCCTCCACTTT.

This chain joins TRBV4-1 and TRBJ2-7; 9 nucleotides match TRBD1. The CDR3 covers 14 residues. CDR1 and CDR2 from the germline V gene are MGHRA and YSYEKL. V shed 4 bases, J shed 3 bases, and the junction held 4 bases outside the gene matches. The CDR3 protein is CASSLGTGSYEQYF. CDR3 nucleotide sequence: TGCGCCAGCAGCCTCGGGACAGGGAGCTACGAGCAGTACTTC.